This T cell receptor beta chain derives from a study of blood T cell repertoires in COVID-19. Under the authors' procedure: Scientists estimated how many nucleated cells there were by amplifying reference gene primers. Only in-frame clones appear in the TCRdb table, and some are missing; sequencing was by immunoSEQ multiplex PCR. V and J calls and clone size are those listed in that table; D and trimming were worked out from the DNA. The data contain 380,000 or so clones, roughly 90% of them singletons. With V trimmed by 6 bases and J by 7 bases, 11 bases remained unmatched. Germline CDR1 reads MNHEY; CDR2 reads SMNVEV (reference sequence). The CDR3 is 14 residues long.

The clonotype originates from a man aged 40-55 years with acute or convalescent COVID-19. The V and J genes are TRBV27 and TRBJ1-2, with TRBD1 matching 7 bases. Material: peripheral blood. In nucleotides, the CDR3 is TGTGCCAGCAGGTTGACAGGGCCCAAGGGTGGCTACACCTTC. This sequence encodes CASRLTGPKGGYTF.